The entry below describes one TCR beta chain. The antigen remains unidentified. The table came from immunoSEQ multiplex PCR; TCRdb's copy has only in-frame clones and leaves some out. The sample holds around 70,000 clones, 80% seen once. This sample was taken from a study of cytotoxic CD8 clonotypes in ibrutinib-treated CLL. Study summary: Patient counts were about 12 relapsed/refractory, about 14 treatment-naive and 17 IGHV unmutated. Findings and caveats of the study: Public clonotypes, an uncommon group, contracted or remained stable on treatment.

V was cut by 7 bases and J by 7 bases, with 16 bases left in between. CDR1 LNHDA and CDR2 SQIVND come from the germline V gene (reference sequence). The CDR3 contains 14 residues. Roughly 2 micrograms of genomic DNA from cryopreserved PBMCs went into TCR beta libraries. This specimen consisted of PBMCs, obtained at disease progression, from a patient treated with ibrutinib. The rearrangement joins TRBV19 to TRBJ2-2; TRBD2 might be the D (5 bases). This TCR was recovered from a human donor with chronic lymphocytic leukemia. The CDR3 nucleotides read TGTGCCAGTAATCTCGTCGGGGTTGGCGGGGAGCTGTTTTTT. The encoded protein is CASNLVGVGGELFF. Full variable domain (rest looked up from reference TRBV19 and TRBJ2-2): DGGITQSPKYLFRKEGQNVTLSCEQNLNHDAMYWYRQDPGQGLRLIYYSQIVNDFQKGDIAEGYSVSREKKESFPLTVTSAQKNPTAFYLCASNLVGVGGELFFGEGSRLTVL.